Sequencing of this T cell receptor (beta chain) was carried out in a study of T cell changes during pregnancy in multiple sclerosis. The protocol was immunoSEQ multiplex PCR, while the TCRdb copy is restricted to in-frame clones and leaves out a portion. The sample holds tens of thousands of clones, 85% to 95% seen once. Germline lookup yields CDR1 SQVTM and CDR2 ANQGSEA. V gave up 7 bases and J gave up 1 base; unmatched junction bases: 4. The CDR3 consists of 12 residues. The sample here was peripheral blood, taken in the third trimester of pregnancy. The chain carries TRBV29-1 and TRBJ2-7; the match to TRBD1 covers 7 bases. This TCR derives from a female donor with multiple sclerosis, enrolled in a pregnancy study. The CDR3 DNA is TGCAGCGGACAGGGTATATCCTACGAGCAGTACTTC. Encoded protein: CSGQGISYEQYF.